This T cell receptor (beta chain) was documented in a study of blood T cell repertoires in COVID-19. About the study: Samples taken during acute and convalescent COVID-19 were collected in the United States, Italy and Spain. The analysed material was cDNA or gDNA that came from T cells, B-cell-depleted T cells, or PBMCs.

Germline assignment: CDR1 GTSNPN and CDR2 SVGIG (reference sequence). Germline trimming cut 0 bases from V and 1 base from J; bases unmatched to any gene: 3. The CDR3 consists of 14 residues. Per the original methods: Quantification of nucleated cells was approximated via reference gene primer amplification. Here immunoSEQ multiplex PCR was the method, and the copy in TCRdb shows in-frame clones only, minus some. The V and J calls and clone size come from that table; D and trimming were worked out from the DNA. This sample carries fewer than 250,000 clones, about 85% of them seen once, and the ten largest clones take around 1.1%.

The origin of this receptor is a man younger than 40 with acute or convalescent COVID-19. Sequenced material: peripheral blood. This chain connects TRBV30 to TRBJ2-7, with TRBD1 identical over 7 bases. This CDR3 is CAWSVATGSYEQYF. The CDR3 DNA reads as TGTGCCTGGAGTGTCGCGACAGGGTCCTACGAGCAGTACTTC.